The sample holds a few counts of the clone carrying this TCR beta chain. Every patient relapsed after autologous stem cell transplantation, and brentuximab vedotin exposure varied. This sample was taken from a study of PD-1 blockade in classical Hodgkin lymphoma. Repertoires were generated with immunoSEQ multiplex PCR, while TCRdb's copy carries only in-frame clones and drops some. The table shows roughly 34,000 clones, with 76% occurring only once. This CDR3 is built from 15 residues. V lost 1 base and J lost 4, with 14 bases in between. Germline CDR1 SGHRS, CDR2 YFSETQ. This receptor was obtained from a human donor with classical Hodgkin lymphoma. The rearrangement links TRBV5-1 to TRBJ1-1, with TRBD1 as a possible D gene (6 bases). The sample here was peripheral blood mononuclear cells (PBMCs), taken before the second cycle of nivolumab. CDR3 protein: CASSLIGGRGTEAFF. The CDR3 DNA reads as TGCGCCAGCAGCTTGATTGGGGGGCGCGGCACTGAAGCTTTCTTT.